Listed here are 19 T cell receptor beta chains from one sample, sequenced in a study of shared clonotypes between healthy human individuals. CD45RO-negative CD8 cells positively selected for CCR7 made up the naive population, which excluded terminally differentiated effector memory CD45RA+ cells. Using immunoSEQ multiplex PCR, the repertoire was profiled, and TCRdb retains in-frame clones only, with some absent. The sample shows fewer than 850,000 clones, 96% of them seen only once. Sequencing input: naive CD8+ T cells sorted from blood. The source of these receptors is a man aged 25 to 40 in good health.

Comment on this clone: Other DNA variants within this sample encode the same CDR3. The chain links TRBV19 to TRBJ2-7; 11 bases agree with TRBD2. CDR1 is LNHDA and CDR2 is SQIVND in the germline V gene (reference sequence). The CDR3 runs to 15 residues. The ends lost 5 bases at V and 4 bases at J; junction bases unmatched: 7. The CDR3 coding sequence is TGTGCCAGTAGTCCCGGACTAGCGGGCGGGTACGAGCAGTACTTC. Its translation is CASSPGLAGGYEQYF. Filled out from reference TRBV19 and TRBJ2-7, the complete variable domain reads DGGITQSPKYLFRKEGQNVTLSCEQNLNHDAMYWYRQDPGQGLRLIYYSQIVNDFQKGDIAEGYSVSREKKESFPLTVTSAQKNPTAFYLCASSPGLAGGYEQYFGPGTRLTVT.

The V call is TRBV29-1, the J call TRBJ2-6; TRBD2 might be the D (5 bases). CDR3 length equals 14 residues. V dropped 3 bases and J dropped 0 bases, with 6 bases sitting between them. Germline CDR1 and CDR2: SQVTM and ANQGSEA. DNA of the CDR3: TGCAGCGTTGATGAGGGCTCTGGGGCCAACGTCCTGACTTTC. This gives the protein CSVDEGSGANVLTF.

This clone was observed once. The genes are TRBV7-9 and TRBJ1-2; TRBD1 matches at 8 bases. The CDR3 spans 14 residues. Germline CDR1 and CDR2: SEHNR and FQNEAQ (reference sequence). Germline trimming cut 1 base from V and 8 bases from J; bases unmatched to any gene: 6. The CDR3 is CASSLGQGHLGYTF. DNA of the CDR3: TGTGCCAGCAGCTTAGGACAGGGGCATCTCGGCTACACCTTC.

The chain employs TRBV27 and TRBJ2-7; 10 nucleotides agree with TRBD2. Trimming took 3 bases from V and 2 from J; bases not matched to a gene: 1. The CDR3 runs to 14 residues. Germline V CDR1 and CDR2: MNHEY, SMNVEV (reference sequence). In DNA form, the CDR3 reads TGTGCCAGCAGTTTCGGGACTAGCGCCTACGAGCAGTACTTC. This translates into CASSFGTSAYEQYF.

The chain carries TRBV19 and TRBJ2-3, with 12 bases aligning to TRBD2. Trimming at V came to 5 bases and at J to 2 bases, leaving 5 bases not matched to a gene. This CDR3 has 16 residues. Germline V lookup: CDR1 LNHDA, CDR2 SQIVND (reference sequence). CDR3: CASSPGLAGPTDTQYF. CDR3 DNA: TGTGCCAGTAGTCCAGGACTAGCGGGACCCACAGATACGCAGTATTTT.

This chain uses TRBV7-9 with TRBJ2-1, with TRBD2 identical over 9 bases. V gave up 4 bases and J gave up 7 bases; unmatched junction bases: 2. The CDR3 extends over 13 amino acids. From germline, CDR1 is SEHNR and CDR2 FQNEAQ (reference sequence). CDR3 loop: CASSYSGSNEQFF. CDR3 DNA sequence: TGTGCCAGCAGCTATAGCGGGAGTAATGAGCAGTTCTTC.

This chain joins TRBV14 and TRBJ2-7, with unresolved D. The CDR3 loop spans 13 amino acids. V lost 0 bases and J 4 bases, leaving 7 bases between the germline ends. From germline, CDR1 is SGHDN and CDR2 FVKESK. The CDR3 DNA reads TGTGCCAGCAGCCAAGATCCGAGGTACGAGCAGTACTTC. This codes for CASSQDPRYEQYF. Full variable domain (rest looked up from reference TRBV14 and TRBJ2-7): EAGVTQFPSHSVIEKGQTVTLRCDPISGHDNLYWYRRVMGKEIKFLLHFVKESKQDESGMPNNRFLAERTGGTYSTLKVQPAELEDSGVYFCASSQDPRYEQYFGPGTRLTVT.

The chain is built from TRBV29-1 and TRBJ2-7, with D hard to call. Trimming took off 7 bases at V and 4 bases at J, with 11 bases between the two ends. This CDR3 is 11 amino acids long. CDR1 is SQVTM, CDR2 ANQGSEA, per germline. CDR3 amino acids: CSATVGYEQYF. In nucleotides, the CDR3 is TGCAGCGCCACCGTGGGGTACGAGCAGTACTTC.

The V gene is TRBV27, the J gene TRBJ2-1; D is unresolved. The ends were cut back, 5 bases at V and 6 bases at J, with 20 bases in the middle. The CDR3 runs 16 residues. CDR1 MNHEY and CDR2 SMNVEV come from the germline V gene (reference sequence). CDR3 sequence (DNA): TGTGCCAGCAGTCCTGCACCAATGGAGTCGGGCAATGAGCAGTTCTTC. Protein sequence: CASSPAPMESGNEQFF.

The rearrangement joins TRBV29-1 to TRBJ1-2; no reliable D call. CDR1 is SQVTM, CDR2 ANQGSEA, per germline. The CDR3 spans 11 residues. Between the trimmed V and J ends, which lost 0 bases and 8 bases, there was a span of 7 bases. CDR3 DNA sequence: TGCAGCGTTGAAGAGTGGTGGGGCTACACCTTC. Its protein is CSVEEWWGYTF.

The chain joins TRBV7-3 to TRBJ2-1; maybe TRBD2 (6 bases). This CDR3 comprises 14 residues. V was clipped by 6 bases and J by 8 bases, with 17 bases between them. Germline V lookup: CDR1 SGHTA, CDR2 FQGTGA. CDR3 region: CASSPRSRGYEQFF. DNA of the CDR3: TGTGCCAGCAGTCCCCGAAGTCGGGGGTATGAGCAGTTCTTC.

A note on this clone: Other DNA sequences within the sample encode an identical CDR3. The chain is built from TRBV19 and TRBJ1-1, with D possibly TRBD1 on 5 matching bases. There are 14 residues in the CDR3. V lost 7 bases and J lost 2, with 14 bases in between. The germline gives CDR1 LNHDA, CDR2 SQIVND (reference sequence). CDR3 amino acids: CASTGVDSNTEAFF. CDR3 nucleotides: TGTGCCAGTACGGGGGTCGACAGCAACACTGAAGCTTTCTTT. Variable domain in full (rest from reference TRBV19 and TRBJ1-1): DGGITQSPKYLFRKEGQNVTLSCEQNLNHDAMYWYRQDPGQGLRLIYYSQIVNDFQKGDIAEGYSVSREKKESFPLTVTSAQKNPTAFYLCASTGVDSNTEAFFGQGTRLTVV.

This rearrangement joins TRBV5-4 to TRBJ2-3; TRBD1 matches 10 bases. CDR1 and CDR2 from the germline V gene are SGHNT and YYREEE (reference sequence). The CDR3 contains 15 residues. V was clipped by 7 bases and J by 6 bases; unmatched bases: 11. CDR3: CASVNRDRGGDTQYF. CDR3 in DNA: TGTGCCAGCGTCAACCGGGACAGGGGAGGGGATACGCAGTATTTT.

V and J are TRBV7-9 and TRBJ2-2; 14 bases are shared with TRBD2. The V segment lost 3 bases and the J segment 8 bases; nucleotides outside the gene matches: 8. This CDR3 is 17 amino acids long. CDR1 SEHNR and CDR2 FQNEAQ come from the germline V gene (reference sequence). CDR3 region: CASSFGTSGSYGGELFF. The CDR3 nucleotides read TGTGCCAGCAGCTTCGGGACTAGCGGGAGTTACGGGGGGGAGCTGTTTTTT.

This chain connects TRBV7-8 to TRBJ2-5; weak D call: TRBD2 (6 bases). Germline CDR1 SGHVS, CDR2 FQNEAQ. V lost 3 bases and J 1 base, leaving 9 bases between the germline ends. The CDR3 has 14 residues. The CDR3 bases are TGTGCCAGCAGCTTTTTAGCGGTCCAAGAGACCCAGTACTTC. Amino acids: CASSFLAVQETQYF.

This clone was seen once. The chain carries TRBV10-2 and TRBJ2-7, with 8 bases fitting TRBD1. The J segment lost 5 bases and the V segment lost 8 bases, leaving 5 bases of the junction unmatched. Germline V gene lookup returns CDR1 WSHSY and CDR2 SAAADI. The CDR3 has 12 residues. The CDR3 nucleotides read TGCGCCAGCGGACAGGGACCTAACGAGCAGTACTTC. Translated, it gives CASGQGPNEQYF.

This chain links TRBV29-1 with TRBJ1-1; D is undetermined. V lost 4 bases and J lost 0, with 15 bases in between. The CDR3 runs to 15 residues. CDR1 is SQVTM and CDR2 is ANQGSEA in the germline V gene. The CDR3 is CSVVEVEQMNTEAFF. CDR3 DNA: TGCAGCGTTGTCGAGGTTGAGCAAATGAACACTGAAGCTTTCTTT.

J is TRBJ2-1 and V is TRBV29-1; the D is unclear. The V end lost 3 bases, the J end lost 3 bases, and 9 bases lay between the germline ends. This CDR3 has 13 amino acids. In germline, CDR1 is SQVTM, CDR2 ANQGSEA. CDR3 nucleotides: TGCAGCGTTGAGGTTCCCAGCTACAATGAGCAGTTCTTC. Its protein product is CSVEVPSYNEQFF.

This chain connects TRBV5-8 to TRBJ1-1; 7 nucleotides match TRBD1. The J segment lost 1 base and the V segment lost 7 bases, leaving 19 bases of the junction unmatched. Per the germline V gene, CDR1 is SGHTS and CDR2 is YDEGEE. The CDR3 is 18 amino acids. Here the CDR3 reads CASPLHRDRVFRNTEAFF. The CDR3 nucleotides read TGTGCCAGCCCCCTACACCGCGACAGGGTTTTTCGGAACACTGAAGCTTTCTTT.